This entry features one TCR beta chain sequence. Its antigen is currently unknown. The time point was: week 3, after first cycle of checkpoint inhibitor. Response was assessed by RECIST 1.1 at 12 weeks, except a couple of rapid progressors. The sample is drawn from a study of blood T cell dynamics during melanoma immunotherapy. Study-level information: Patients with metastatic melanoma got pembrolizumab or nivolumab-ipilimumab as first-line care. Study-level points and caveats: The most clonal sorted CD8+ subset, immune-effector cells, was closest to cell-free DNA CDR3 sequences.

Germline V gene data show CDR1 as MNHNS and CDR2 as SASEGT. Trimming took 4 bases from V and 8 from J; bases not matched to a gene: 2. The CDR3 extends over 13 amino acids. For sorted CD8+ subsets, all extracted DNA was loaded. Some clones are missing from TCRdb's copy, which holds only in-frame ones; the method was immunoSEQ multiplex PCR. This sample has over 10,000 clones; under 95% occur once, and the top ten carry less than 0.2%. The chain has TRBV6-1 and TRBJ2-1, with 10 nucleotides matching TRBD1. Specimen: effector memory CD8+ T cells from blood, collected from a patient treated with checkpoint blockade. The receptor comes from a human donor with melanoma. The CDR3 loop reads CASSGGQGYEQFF. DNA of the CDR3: TGTGCCAGCAGTGGGGGACAGGGGTATGAGCAGTTCTTC.